This entry lists 28 T cell receptor beta chains sequenced from one sample in a study of CD8 T cells in ankylosing spondylitis. TCRdb re-called the 5' RACE reads through MiXCR, storing one row per CDR3 protein. The profile shows about 240,000 distinct CDR3 sequences, about 11% of them singletons. Sequenced: blood, either unsorted or a sorted T cell fraction (not recorded which). Source of these receptors: a male donor with ankylosing spondylitis or in good health (not recorded which).

The J gene is TRBJ1-3, the V gene TRBV3-1, with D uncertain. Trimming shortened V by 1 base and J by 2 bases, and 9 bases separated the two germline ends. The CDR3 has 15 residues. Per the germline V gene, CDR1 is LGHDT and CDR2 is YNNKEL (reference sequence). CDR3 sequence (DNA): TGTGCCAGCAGCCAAGCGGGCCGAGCTGGAAACACCATATATTTT. It encodes CASSQAGRAGNTIYF. The full variable domain, its missing parts supplied by reference TRBV3-1 and TRBJ1-3, is DTAVSQTPKYLVTQMGNDKSIKCEQNLGHDTMYWYKQDSKKFLKIMFSYNNKELIINETVPNRFSPKSPDKAHLNLHINSLELGDSAVYFCASSQAGRAGNTIYFGEGSWLTVV.

This clonotype was seen at least ten times. This chain uses TRBV12-3 or TRBV12-4 with TRBJ2-1; unclear D gene. This CDR3 spans 15 amino acids. Trimming took 7 bases from V and 7 from J, leaving 20 bases between them. The CDR3 DNA reads as TGTGCCAGCACCCCGAGACTGCCCTCCCGAAATGAGCAGTTCTTC. This gives the protein CASTPRLPSRNEQFF.

There are many counts of this clonotype. The chain recombines TRBV5-1 with TRBJ2-7; 7 bases line up with TRBD1. The CDR3 consists of 13 residues. Losses at the gene ends were 4 bases for V and 2 bases for J; bases not matched to a gene: 3. From germline, CDR1 is SGHRS and CDR2 YFSETQ. The CDR3 DNA reads as TGCGCCAGCAGCAGGGACAGCACCTACGAGCAGTACTTC. This translates into CASSRDSTYEQYF. The variable domain in full, completed from reference TRBV5-1 and TRBJ2-7, reads KAGVTQTPRYLIKTRGQQVTLSCSPISGHRSVSWYQQTPGQGLQFLFEYFSETQRNKGNFPGRFSGRQFSNSRSEMNVSTLELGDSALYLCASSRDSTYEQYFGPGTRLTVT.

This rearrangement joins TRBV10-3 to TRBJ2-1; the D gene is possibly TRBD1 (6 bases). Germline CDR1 is ENHRY and CDR2 is SYGVKD. CDR3 size: 17 residues. The germline V and J ends were trimmed by 6 bases and 2 bases, with 20 bases remaining between them. The CDR3 protein is CAIRIGGTGLTYNEQFF. The CDR3 DNA follows: TGTGCCATCAGGATAGGCGGTACAGGGTTAACCTACAATGAGCAGTTCTTC.

This clonotype was observed at least ten times. The rearrangement joins TRBV12-3 or TRBV12-4 to TRBJ2-1; no firm D call. The CDR3 sequence is 13 residues long. The V and J ends lost 4 bases and 10 bases respectively, with 14 bases between them. CDR3 sequence: CASSSLSLWEQFF. The CDR3 DNA follows: TGTGCCAGCAGTTCCCTGAGTCTGTGGGAGCAGTTCTTC.

Ten or more counts support this clonotype. The chain is built from TRBV3-1 and TRBJ1-2; a weak D match, TRBD1 (5 bases). This CDR3 comprises 12 residues. V was cut by 2 bases and J by 8 bases, with 9 bases left in between. Germline V CDR1 and CDR2: LGHDT, YNNKEL (reference sequence). The CDR3 DNA follows: TGTGCCAGCAGCCAACAGGGTTGGGGCTACACCTTC. Translating it yields CASSQQGWGYTF. Using reference TRBV3-1 and TRBJ1-2 for the parts outside the CDR3, the full variable domain is DTAVSQTPKYLVTQMGNDKSIKCEQNLGHDTMYWYKQDSKKFLKIMFSYNNKELIINETVPNRFSPKSPDKAHLNLHINSLELGDSAVYFCASSQQGWGYTFGSGTRLTVV.

This clonotype was counted many times. CDR3 sequence: CASSFTRDSHEQYF. CDR3 coding DNA: TGCGCCAGCAGCTTTACCCGGGACAGCCACGAGCAGTACTTC. The chain recombines TRBV5-1 with TRBJ2-7, with TRBD1 identical over 7 bases. Germline V gene data show CDR1 as SGHRS and CDR2 as YFSETQ. V dropped 2 bases and J dropped 5; count of bases not matched to a gene: 7. The CDR3 length is 14 residues.

This chain connects TRBV10-2 to TRBJ2-5, with TRBD1 as a possible D gene (6 bases). The CDR3 is made up of 14 amino acids. Germline V gene data show CDR1 as WSHSY and CDR2 as SAAADI. Trimming removed 3 bases at V and 5 bases at J, with 13 bases between. In DNA, the CDR3 is TGCGCCAGCAGTGACTCCGACAGGTGGGAGACCCAGTACTTC. This gives the protein CASSDSDRWETQYF.

At least ten counts were recorded for this clonotype. V and J are TRBV12-3 or TRBV12-4 and TRBJ2-3; 8 bases are shared with TRBD1. V lost 6 bases to trimming and J lost 5 bases; unmatched junction nucleotides: 7. The CDR3 extends over 14 amino acids. The CDR3 spells CASSPQGAVDTQYF. The CDR3 DNA is TGTGCCAGCAGCCCTCAGGGGGCGGTAGATACGCAGTATTTT.

This clonotype was counted at least ten times. This chain uses TRBV12-3 or TRBV12-4 with TRBJ2-3; TRBD1 is a possible D gene (6 bases). Trimming removed 1 base from V and 2 bases from J, with 10 bases in between. This CDR3 region has 15 residues. CDR3 DNA sequence: TGTGCCAGCAGTTTAGTCGCAGGGGCCACAGATACGCAGTATTTT. Its translation is CASSLVAGATDTQYF.

The genes are TRBV27 and TRBJ2-1; 13 positions agree with TRBD2. J was trimmed by 5 bases and V by 4 bases; bases with no gene match: 2. CDR3 length: 15 amino acids. Germline CDR1 and CDR2: MNHEY and SMNVEV (reference sequence). The CDR3 sequence: CASSSGTSGNNEQFF. CDR3 nucleotides: TGTGCCAGCAGTTCCGGGACTAGCGGGAACAATGAGCAGTTCTTC.

The gene calls are TRBV5-1 and TRBJ2-7; 9 positions match TRBD1. The germline CDR1 and CDR2 sequences are SGHRS and YFSETQ. Unmatched junction bases numbered 5, after V lost 4 bases and J lost 6 bases. This CDR3 spans 13 amino acids. The CDR3 is CASSPGTGFEQYF. The CDR3 nucleotides are TGCGCCAGCAGCCCCGGGACAGGGTTCGAGCAGTACTTC.

The V gene is TRBV5-6, the J gene TRBJ1-1; D uncertain. From germline, CDR1 is SGHDT and CDR2 YYEEEE. This CDR3 has 13 residues. V lost 4 bases and J 2 bases, leaving 9 bases between the germline ends. This chain's CDR3 is CASSPPTNTEAFF. As DNA, the CDR3 is TGTGCCAGCAGCCCCCCGACTAACACTGAAGCTTTCTTT.

This clonotype was recorded at least ten times. The CDR3: CATGVIANQPQHF. DNA for the CDR3: TGTGCCACCGGAGTGATTGCCAATCAGCCCCAGCATTTT. The rearrangement uses TRBV10-3 and TRBJ1-5; D gene uncertain. CDR3 length: 13 amino acids. The germline V gene encodes CDR1 ENHRY and CDR2 SYGVKD. The V and J ends lost 10 bases and 3 bases respectively, with 13 bases between them.

This clonotype was seen at least ten times. The CDR3 sequence is CASSPRSLVGTGGSVHQPQHF. The CDR3 DNA sequence: TGCGCCAGCAGCCCGAGATCTCTTGTCGGGACAGGGGGGTCAGTACATCAGCCCCAGCATTTT. The chain has TRBV4-3 and TRBJ1-5; 11 bases fit TRBD1. The CDR3 spans 21 residues. Germline V gene sequence: CDR1 LGHNA, CDR2 YSLEER. V trimming: 4 bases; J trimming: 5 bases; junction bases outside the gene matches: 22.

At least ten counts were recorded for this clonotype. The V gene is TRBV12-3 or TRBV12-4, the J gene TRBJ2-7; no firm D call. The V end lost 5 bases, the J end lost 5 bases, and 10 bases lay between the germline ends. The CDR3 has 12 residues. CDR3: CASSPIPHEQYF. CDR3 coding DNA: TGTGCCAGCAGTCCCATCCCTCACGAGCAGTACTTC.

This clonotype was counted ten times or more. The V and J genes are TRBV20-1 and TRBJ2-4; D might be TRBD1 or TRBD2, each matching 5 bases. V lost 6 bases to trimming and J lost 4 bases, with 19 bases between them. The CDR3 spans 15 residues. Germline CDR1 and CDR2: DFQATT and SNEGSKA (reference sequence). CDR3 coding DNA: TGCAGTGCCCGGGACGAGTCCAGCATAAAAAACATTCAGTACTTC. Its translation: CSARDESSIKNIQYF.

Ten or more counts support this clonotype. This rearrangement joins TRBV20-1 to TRBJ2-3; 10 bases agree with TRBD2. CDR1 and CDR2 from the germline V gene are DFQATT and SNEGSKA (reference sequence). Trimming cost V 5 bases and J 3 bases; bases outside gene matches: 5. The CDR3 runs to 14 residues. CDR3 amino acids: CSAHSSGGTDTQYF. The CDR3 DNA reads TGCAGTGCTCACTCTAGCGGGGGAACAGATACGCAGTATTTT.

Many counts were recorded for this clonotype. This chain uses TRBV10-3 with TRBJ2-3; 11 nucleotides agree with TRBD1. V lost 10 bases, J lost 7 bases, and 10 bases stayed unmatched. The CDR3 extends over 14 amino acids. Germline V CDR1 and CDR2: ENHRY, SYGVKD. The CDR3 loop reads CATYSGTGGNTQYF. The CDR3 DNA follows: TGTGCCACTTACAGCGGGACAGGGGGAAATACGCAGTATTTT.

This clonotype showed up many times. The chain is built from TRBV15 and TRBJ2-7, with 11 bases matching TRBD1. Germline CDR1 is LNHNV and CDR2 is YYDKDF (reference sequence). J gave up 3 bases and V 5 bases, and 6 bases lay outside the gene matches. This CDR3 is 15 amino acids long. CDR3 residues: CATSPRDRGFYEQYF. In DNA form, the CDR3 reads TGTGCCACCAGCCCCCGGGACAGGGGGTTCTACGAGCAGTACTTC. Based on the CDR3 plus reference TRBV15 and TRBJ2-7, the full variable domain is DAMVIQNPRYQVTQFGKPVTLSCSQTLNHNVMYWYQQKSSQAPKLLFHYYDKDFNNEADTPDNFQSRRPNTSFCFLDIRSPGLGDTAMYLCATSPRDRGFYEQYFGPGTRLTVT.

The chain uses TRBV11-2 and TRBJ2-1; TRBD2 is a possible D gene (5 bases). Germline V lookup: CDR1 SGHAT, CDR2 FQNNGV. The germline V and J ends were trimmed by 4 bases and 6 bases, with 16 bases remaining between them. The CDR3 length is 15 residues. The CDR3 DNA sequence: TGTGCCAGCAGCTCACCCACTAGAGGGATCAATGAGCAGTTCTTC. Its protein is CASSSPTRGINEQFF.

At least ten counts were recorded for this clonotype. This rearrangement joins TRBV5-1 to TRBJ2-1; 8 bases map to TRBD1. V dropped 0 bases and J dropped 4; count of bases not matched to a gene: 3. The V gene's germline CDR1 is SGHRS and CDR2 YFSETQ. This CDR3 contains 15 residues. CDR3 bases: TGCGCCAGCAGCTTGGAACAGGGGGTTTACAATGAGCAGTTCTTC. Translation gives CASSLEQGVYNEQFF.

This clonotype appeared many times. The chain carries TRBV11-2 and TRBJ1-6; D ambiguous. The CDR3 has 15 amino acids. The V gene lost 3 bases and the J gene lost 7 bases, with 13 bases spanning the gap. Germline CDR1 is SGHAT and CDR2 is FQNNGV. The DNA for the CDR3 is TGTGCCAGCAGCTTTTCTGGACGTTACAATTCACCCCTCCACTTT. Translating gives CASSFSGRYNSPLHF.

The sample holds many counts of this clonotype. This sequence joins TRBV5-1 and TRBJ1-1; no clear D. Germline V gene lookup returns CDR1 SGHRS and CDR2 YFSETQ. Trimming removed 4 bases at V and 5 bases at J, with 9 bases between. The CDR3 runs 12 residues. In DNA, the CDR3 is TGCGCCAGCAGCGGATTGGGGACTGAAGCTTTCTTT. This translates into CASSGLGTEAFF. Full variable domain (rest looked up from reference TRBV5-1 and TRBJ1-1): KAGVTQTPRYLIKTRGQQVTLSCSPISGHRSVSWYQQTPGQGLQFLFEYFSETQRNKGNFPGRFSGRQFSNSRSEMNVSTLELGDSALYLCASSGLGTEAFFGQGTRLTVV.

This chain uses TRBV12-3 or TRBV12-4 with TRBJ2-2; D is perhaps TRBD1 (5 bases). V gave up 0 bases and J gave up 5 bases, with 7 bases separating them. The CDR3 is made up of 14 amino acids. CDR3 sequence reads: CASSLAHRTGELFF. The CDR3 nucleotides are TGTGCCAGCAGTTTAGCGCACAGGACCGGGGAGCTGTTTTTT.

As concerns this clonotype: A much larger clone sits a single nucleotide away, making a read error possible. J is TRBJ2-7 and V is TRBV3-1; TRBD2 agrees at 10 bases. The germline CDR1 and CDR2 sequences are LGHDT and YNNKEL (reference sequence). J gave up 5 bases and V 0 bases, and 7 bases lay outside the gene matches. CDR3 length: 16 residues. For the CDR3, the DNA is TGTGCCAGCAGCCAAGATCGGCTAGCGGGAGTCGACGAGCAGTACTTC. It yields the protein CASSQDRLAGVDEQYF.

This clonotype was counted only a few times. V usage is TRBV4-1 and J usage is TRBJ2-2; possibly TRBD1 or TRBD2 for D (5 bases each). This CDR3 comprises 15 residues. Germline V gene lookup returns CDR1 MGHRA and CDR2 YSYEKL. Trimming took off 0 bases at V and 6 bases at J, with 11 bases between the two ends. CDR3 bases: TGCGCCAGCAGCCAAGATGTCCAGGGAGCCGGGGAGCTGTTTTTT. Its protein product is CASSQDVQGAGELFF.

This clonotype was observed many times. The chain is built from TRBV20-1 and TRBJ2-3; unclear D gene. Germline assignment: CDR1 DFQATT and CDR2 SNEGSKA (reference sequence). The length of the CDR3 is 14 residues. V was trimmed by 1 base and J by 4 bases, leaving 12 bases between them. CDR3 in amino acids: CSARGQNNPDTQYF. The CDR3 nucleotides are TGCAGTGCTAGAGGGCAGAACAACCCAGATACGCAGTATTTT.